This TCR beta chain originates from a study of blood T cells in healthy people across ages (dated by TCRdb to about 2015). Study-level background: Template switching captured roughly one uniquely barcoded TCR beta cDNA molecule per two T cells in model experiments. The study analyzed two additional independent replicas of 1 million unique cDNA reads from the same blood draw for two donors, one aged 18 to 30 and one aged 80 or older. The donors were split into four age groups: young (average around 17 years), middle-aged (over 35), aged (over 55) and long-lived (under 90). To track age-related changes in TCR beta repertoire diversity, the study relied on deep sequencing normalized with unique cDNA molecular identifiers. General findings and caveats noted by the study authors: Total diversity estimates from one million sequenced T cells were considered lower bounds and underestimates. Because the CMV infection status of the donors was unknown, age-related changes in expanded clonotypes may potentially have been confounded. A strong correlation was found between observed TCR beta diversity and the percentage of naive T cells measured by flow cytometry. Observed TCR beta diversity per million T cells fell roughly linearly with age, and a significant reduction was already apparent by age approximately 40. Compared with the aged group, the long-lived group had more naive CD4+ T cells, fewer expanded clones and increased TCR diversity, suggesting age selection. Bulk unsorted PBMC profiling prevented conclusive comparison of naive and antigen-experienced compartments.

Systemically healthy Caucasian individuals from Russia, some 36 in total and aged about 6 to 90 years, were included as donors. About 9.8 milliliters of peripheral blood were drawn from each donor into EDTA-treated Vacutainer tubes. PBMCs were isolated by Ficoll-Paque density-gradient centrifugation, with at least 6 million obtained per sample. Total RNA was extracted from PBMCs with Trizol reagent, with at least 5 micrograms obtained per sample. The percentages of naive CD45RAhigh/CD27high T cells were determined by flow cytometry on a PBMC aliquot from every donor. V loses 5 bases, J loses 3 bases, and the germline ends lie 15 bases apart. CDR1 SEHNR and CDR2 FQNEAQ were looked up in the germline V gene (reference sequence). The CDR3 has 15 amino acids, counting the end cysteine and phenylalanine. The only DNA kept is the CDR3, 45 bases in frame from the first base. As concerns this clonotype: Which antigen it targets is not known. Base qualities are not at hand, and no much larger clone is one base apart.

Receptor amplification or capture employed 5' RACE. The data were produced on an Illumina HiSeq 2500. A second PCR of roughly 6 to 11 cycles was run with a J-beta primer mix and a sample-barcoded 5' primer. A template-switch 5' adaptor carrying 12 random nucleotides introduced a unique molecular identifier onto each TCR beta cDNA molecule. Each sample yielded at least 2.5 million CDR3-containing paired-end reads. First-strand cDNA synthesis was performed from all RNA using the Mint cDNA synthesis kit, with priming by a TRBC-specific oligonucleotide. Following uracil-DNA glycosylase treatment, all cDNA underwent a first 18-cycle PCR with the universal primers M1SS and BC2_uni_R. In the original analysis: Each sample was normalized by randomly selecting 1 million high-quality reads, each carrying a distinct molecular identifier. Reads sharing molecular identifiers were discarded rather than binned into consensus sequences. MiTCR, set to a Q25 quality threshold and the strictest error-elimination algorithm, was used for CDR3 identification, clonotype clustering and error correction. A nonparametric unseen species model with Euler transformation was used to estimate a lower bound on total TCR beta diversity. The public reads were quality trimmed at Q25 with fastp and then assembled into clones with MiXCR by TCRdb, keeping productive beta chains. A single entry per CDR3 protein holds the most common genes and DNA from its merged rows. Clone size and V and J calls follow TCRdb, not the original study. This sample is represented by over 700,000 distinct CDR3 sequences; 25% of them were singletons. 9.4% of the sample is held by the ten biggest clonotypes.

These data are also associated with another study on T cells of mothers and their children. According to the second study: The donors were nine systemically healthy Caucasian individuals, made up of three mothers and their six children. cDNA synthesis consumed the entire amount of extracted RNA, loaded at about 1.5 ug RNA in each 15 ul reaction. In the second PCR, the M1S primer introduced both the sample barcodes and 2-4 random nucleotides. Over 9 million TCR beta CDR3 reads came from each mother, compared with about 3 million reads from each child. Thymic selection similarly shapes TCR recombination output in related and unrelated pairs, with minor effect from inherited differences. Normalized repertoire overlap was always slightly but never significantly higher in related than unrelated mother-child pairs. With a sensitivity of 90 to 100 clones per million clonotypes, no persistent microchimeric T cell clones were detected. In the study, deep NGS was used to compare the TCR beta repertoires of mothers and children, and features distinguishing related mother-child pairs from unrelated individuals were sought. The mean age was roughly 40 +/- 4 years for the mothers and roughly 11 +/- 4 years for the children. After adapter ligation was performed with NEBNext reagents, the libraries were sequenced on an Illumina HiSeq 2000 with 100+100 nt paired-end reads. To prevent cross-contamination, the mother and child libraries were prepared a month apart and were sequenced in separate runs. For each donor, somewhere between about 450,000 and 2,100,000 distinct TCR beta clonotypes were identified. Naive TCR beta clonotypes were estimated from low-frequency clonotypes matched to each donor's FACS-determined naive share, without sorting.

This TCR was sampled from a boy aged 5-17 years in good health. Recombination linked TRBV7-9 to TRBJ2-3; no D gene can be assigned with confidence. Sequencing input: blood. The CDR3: CASSPHSGVTDTQYF. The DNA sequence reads TGTGCCAGCAGCCCTCACAGTGGGGTAACAGATACGCAGTATTTT.